This TCR beta chain was captured in a study of blood T cell repertoires in COVID-19 (dated by TCRdb to about 2020). For context, the study as a whole: Samples covering the acute and convalescent phases of COVID-19 were provided by collaborators in the United States, Italy and Spain. The material from the prospective study consisted of cDNA or gDNA derived from T cells, B-cell-depleted T cells, or PBMCs. The dataset comprised deeply sampled blood TCRbeta repertoires from subjects exposed to, actively infected with, or recovered from COVID-19. The repertoires were released in a freely available public database intended as a resource for research on the immune response to SARS-CoV-2. Samples came from the ongoing ImmuneRACE study (first 160 participants) plus 1,254 subjects from 6 global collaborators. Nearly every sample came with metadata listing a de-identified subject ID, COVID-19 status, age in years and sex. Where available, HLA class I and class II types were obtained from metadata supplied by the sample provider rather than from assay-based typing. Results the study describes overall, beyond this receptor: The amount of clinical and demographic metadata varied by source and participant and was provided uncurated.

Deletion took 3 bases off V and 3 bases off J, with a span of 8 bases between the germline ends. The germline V gene (reference sequence) supplies CDR1 LGHDT and CDR2 YNNKEL. The CDR3 starts with the cysteine, ends with the phenylalanine, and has 13 residues. Only the CDR3 portion is preserved as DNA: 39 bases, with reading frame beginning at the first base. TCRbeta CDR3 regions were amplified from genomic DNA by means of the immunoSEQ Assay, a bias-controlled multiplex PCR. As for the original processing: Within the assay, amplification of reference gene primers was used to estimate how many nucleated cells each sample contained. Sequence reads were collapsed and filtered to measure the absolute abundance of every unique TCRbeta CDR3 rearrangement. Productive Simpson clonality was computed per sample as the square root of Simpson's diversity index over productive rearrangements. TCRdb re-hosts the immuneACCESS table, in-frame sequences only. Its copies lack some clones; in the studies checked, an unresolved V gene accounts for under half of them, and the cause for the rest is not known. V and J calls and clone size are given by that table; D and trimming were obtained from the DNA. The sample records 250,000 to 350,000 clones, roughly 86% of which are singletons. The ten largest clones add up to 1.5% to 2% of the sample.

A remark on this clone: Its specific antigen is unknown. No per-base quality is available; no much larger clone lies one base away.

The collaborating institutions used their own protocols to collect whole blood in K2EDTA tubes. For TCRbeta analysis, collaborators shipped samples in one of three forms: frozen whole blood, isolated PBMCs, or DNA extracted from either of those sample types. The chain is encoded by TRBV3-1 (or the pseudogene TRBV3-2) joined to TRBJ1-1; no D gene call is confident. Sequencing was carried out using peripheral blood. The clonotype was recovered from a woman aged 50 to 60 with acute or convalescent COVID-19. At the DNA level, the sequence is TGTGCCAGCAGCCACGGAGACCACACTGAAGCTTTCTTT. Protein translation: CASSHGDHTEAFF.